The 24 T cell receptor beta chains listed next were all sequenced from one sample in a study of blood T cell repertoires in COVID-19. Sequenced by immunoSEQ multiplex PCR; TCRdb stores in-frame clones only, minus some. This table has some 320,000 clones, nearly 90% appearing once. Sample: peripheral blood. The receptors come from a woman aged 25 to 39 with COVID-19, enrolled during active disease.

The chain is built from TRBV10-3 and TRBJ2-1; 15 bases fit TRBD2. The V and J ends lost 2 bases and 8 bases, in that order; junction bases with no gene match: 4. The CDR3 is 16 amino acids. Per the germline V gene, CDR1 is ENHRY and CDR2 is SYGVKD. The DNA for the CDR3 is TGTGCCATCAGTGAGCGGACTAGCGGGGGGGCCCATGAGCAGTTCTTC. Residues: CAISERTSGGAHEQFF.

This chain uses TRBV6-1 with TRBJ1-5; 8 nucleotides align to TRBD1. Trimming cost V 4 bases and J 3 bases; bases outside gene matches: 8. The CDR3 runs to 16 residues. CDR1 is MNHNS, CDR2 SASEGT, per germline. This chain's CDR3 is CASSARQGSVNQPQHF. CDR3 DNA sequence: TGTGCCAGCAGTGCCAGACAGGGGAGCGTCAATCAGCCCCAGCATTTT.

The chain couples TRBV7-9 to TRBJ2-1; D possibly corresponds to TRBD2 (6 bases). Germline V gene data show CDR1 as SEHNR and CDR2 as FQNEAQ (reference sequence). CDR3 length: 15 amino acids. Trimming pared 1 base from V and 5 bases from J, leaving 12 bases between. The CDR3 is CASSLVLAGNNEQFF. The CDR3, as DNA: TGTGCCAGCAGCTTAGTACTAGCTGGAAACAATGAGCAGTTCTTC.

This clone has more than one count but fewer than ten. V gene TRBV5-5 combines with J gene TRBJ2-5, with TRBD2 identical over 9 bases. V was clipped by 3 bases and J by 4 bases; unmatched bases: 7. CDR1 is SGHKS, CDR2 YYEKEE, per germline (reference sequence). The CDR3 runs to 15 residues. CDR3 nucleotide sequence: TGTGCCAGCAGCTCGGGACTAGCCCCCTCAGAGACCCAGTACTTC. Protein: CASSSGLAPSETQYF.

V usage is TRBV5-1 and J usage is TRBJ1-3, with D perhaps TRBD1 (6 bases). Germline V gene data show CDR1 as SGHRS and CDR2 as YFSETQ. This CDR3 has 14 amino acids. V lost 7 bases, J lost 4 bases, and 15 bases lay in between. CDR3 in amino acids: CASSLRGPGNTIYF. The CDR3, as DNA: TGCGCCAGCTCCCTCAGGGGCCCCGGAAACACCATATATTTT.

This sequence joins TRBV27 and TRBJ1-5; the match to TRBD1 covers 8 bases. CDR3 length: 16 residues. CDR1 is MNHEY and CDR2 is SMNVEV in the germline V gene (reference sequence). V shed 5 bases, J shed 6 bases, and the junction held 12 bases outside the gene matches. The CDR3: CASSPRTGWRGQPQHF. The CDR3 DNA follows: TGTGCCAGCAGTCCCCGGACAGGGTGGAGAGGTCAGCCCCAGCATTTT.

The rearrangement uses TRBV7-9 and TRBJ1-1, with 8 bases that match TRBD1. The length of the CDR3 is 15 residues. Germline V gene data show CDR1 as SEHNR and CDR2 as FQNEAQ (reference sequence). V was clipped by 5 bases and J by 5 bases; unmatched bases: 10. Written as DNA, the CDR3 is TGTGCCAGCAGCCTCGGGACAGGTGACTGGACTGAAGCTTTCTTT. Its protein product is CASSLGTGDWTEAFF.

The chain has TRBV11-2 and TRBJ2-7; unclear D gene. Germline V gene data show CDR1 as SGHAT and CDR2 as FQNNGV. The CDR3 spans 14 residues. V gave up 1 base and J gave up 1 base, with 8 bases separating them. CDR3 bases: TGTGCCAGCAGCTTAGGGGCCGATTCCTACGAGCAGTACTTC. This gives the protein CASSLGADSYEQYF.

The CDR3 is CASTPRARTDTQYF. CDR3 DNA: TGTGCCAGCACTCCGCGGGCGCGCACAGATACGCAGTATTTT. The rearrangement joins TRBV27 to TRBJ2-3; the D gene is possibly TRBD2 (5 bases). The CDR3 is 14 residues long. Germline V gene sequence: CDR1 MNHEY, CDR2 SMNVEV (reference sequence). Trimming stripped 7 bases from V and 1 base from J, with 12 bases between.

In DNA, the CDR3 is TGTGCCAGCAGCCAAAAGCGGACTAGCGGGGTGAGCACAGATACGCAGTATTTT. This sequence encodes CASSQKRTSGVSTDTQYF. V is TRBV4-2 and J is TRBJ2-3; 12 bases align to TRBD2. V shed 2 bases, J shed 0 bases, and the junction held 6 bases outside the gene matches. Germline CDR1 is LGHNA and CDR2 is YNFKEQ. CDR3 length: 18 residues.

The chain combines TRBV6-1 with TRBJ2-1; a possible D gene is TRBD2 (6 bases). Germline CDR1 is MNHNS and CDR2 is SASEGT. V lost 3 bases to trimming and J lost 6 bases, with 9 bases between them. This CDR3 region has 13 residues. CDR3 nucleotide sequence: TGTGCCAGCAGTGATGGTAGCGGCAATGAGCAGTTCTTC. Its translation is CASSDGSGNEQFF.

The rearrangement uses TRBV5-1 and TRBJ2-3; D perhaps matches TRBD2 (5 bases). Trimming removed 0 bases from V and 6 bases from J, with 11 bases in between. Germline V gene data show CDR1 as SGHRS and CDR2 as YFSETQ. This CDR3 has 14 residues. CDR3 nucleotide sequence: TGCGCCAGCAGCTTGGCGACGCGCGGGGATACGCAGTATTTT. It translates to CASSLATRGDTQYF.

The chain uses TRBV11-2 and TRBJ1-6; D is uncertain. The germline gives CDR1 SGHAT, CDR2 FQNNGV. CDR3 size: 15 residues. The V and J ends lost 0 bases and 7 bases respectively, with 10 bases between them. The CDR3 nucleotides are TGTGCCAGCAGCTTAGAGTGGGAGATCAATTCACCCCTCCACTTT. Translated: CASSLEWEINSPLHF. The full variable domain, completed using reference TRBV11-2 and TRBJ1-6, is EAGVAQSPRYKIIEKRQSVAFWCNPISGHATLYWYQQILGQGPKLLIQFQNNGVVDDSQLPKDRFSAERLKGVDSTLKIQPAKLEDSAVYLCASSLEWEINSPLHFGNGTRLTVT.

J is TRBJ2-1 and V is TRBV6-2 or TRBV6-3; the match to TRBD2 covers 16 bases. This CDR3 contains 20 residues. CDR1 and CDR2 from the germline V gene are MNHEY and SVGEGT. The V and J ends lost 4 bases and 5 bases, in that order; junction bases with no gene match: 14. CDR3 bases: TGTGCCAGCAGTTTCGACCCCGGGACTAGCGGGGGGGCCTTCCACAATGAGCAGTTCTTC. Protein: CASSFDPGTSGGAFHNEQFF.

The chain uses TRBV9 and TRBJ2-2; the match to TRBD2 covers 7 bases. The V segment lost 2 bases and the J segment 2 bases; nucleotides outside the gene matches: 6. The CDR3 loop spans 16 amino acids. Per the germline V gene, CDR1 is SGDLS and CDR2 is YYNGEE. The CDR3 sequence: CASSVSGLPNTGELFF. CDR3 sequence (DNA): TGTGCCAGCAGCGTTTCGGGACTACCTAACACCGGGGAGCTGTTTTTT.

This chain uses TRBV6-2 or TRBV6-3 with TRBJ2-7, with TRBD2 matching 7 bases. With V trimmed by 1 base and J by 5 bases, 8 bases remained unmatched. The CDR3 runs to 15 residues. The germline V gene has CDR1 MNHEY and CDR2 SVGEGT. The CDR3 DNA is TGTGCCAGCAGTTACTTCGGGAGGACGGTCGACGAGCAGTACTTC. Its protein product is CASSYFGRTVDEQYF.

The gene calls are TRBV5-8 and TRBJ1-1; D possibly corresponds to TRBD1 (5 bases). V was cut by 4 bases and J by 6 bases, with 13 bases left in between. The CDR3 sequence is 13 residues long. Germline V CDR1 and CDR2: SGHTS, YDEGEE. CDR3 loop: CASSKAGPPEAFF. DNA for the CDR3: TGTGCCAGCAGCAAGGCGGGACCCCCTGAAGCTTTCTTT.

In nucleotides, the CDR3 is TGTGCCAGCAGTGGACAGTTCAATCAGCCCCAGCATTTT. It specifies CASSGQFNQPQHF. This chain links TRBV12-3 or TRBV12-4 with TRBJ1-5; D may be TRBD1 (6 bases). CDR3 size: 13 residues. Trimming pared 5 bases from V and 3 bases from J, leaving 8 bases between.

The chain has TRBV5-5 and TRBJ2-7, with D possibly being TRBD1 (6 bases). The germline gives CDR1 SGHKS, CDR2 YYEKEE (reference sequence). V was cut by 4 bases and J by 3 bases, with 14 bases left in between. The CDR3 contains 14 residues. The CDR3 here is CASSTTGSGYEQYF. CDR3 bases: TGTGCCAGCAGCACTACAGGGTCCGGCTACGAGCAGTACTTC.

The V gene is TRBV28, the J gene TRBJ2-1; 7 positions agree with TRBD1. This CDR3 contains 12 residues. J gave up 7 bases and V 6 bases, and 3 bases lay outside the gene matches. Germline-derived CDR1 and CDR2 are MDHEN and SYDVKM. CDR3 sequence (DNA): TGTGCCAGCAGCTTCAGGGGGAATGAGCAGTTCTTC. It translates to CASSFRGNEQFF.

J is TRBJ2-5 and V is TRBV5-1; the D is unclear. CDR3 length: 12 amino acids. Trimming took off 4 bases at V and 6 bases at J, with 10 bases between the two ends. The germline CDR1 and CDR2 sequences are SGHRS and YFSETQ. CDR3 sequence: CASSIQEKTQYF. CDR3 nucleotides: TGCGCCAGCAGCATACAAGAAAAGACCCAGTACTTC.

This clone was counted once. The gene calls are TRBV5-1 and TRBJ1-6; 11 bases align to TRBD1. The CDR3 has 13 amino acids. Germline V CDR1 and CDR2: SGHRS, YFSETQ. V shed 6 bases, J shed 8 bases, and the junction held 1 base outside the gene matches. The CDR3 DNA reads TGCGCCAGCAAGGACAGGGGGCATTCACCCCTCCACTTT. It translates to CASKDRGHSPLHF.

The CDR3 DNA reads TGTGCCAGCAGTCCCGGGACAGGGATTGCCGGTGAAGCTTTCTTT. Translated: CASSPGTGIAGEAFF. The V call is TRBV27, the J call TRBJ1-1; 9 nucleotides line up with TRBD1. CDR3 length equals 15 residues. Germline CDR1 and CDR2: MNHEY and SMNVEV (reference sequence). V dropped 5 bases and J dropped 7; count of bases not matched to a gene: 11.

The CDR3 loop is CASGRHSRANVLTF. Written as DNA, the CDR3 is TGTGCCAGCGGTAGACATTCCAGGGCCAACGTCCTGACTTTC. V is TRBV28 and J is TRBJ2-6; no clear D gene. Germline V gene lookup returns CDR1 MDHEN and CDR2 SYDVKM. CDR3 size: 14 residues. Trimming took off 8 bases at V and 5 bases at J, with 13 bases between the two ends.